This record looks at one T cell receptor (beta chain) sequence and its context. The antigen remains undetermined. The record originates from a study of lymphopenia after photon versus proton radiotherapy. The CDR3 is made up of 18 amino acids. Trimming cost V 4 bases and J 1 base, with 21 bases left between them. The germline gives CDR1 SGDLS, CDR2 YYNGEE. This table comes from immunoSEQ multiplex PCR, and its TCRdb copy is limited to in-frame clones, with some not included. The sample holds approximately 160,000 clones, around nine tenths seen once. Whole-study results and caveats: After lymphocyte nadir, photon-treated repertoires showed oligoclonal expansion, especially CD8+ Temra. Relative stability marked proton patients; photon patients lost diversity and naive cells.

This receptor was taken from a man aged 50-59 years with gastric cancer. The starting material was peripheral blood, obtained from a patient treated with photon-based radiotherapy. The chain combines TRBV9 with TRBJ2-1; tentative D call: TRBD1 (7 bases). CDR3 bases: TGTGCCAGCAGCTCCCTCCCCTGGGCAGGGGGGTCCTACAATGAGCAGTTCTTC. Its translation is CASSSLPWAGGSYNEQFF.